Following are 10 T cell receptor beta chains from one sample sequenced in a study of blood T cell repertoires in COVID-19. The assay was immunoSEQ multiplex PCR, and TCRdb's table has in-frame clones only and misses some. The table includes 120,000 or so clones, around 90% detected once. The sample taken for sequencing was peripheral blood. All receptors come from an older woman with COVID-19, enrolled during active disease.

The chain recombines TRBV27 with TRBJ1-1; a possible D gene is TRBD1 (6 bases). The length of the CDR3 is 14 residues. CDR1 and CDR2 from the germline V gene are MNHEY and SMNVEV (reference sequence). Trimming took off 6 bases at V and 1 base at J, with 12 bases between the two ends. The CDR3 region has the DNA TGTGCCAGCAGCGCCAACAGGGCGAACACTGAAGCTTTCTTT. It is translated as CASSANRANTEAFF.

V is TRBV18 and J is TRBJ1-2; a possible D gene is TRBD1 (5 bases). Germline lookup yields CDR1 KGHSH and CDR2 LQKENI. V lost 2 bases and J lost 4, with 17 bases in between. The CDR3 has 16 amino acids. CDR3 coding DNA: TGTGCCAGCTCACCATCCGTCGGCAGGGTGAGCTATGGCTACACCTTC. Encoded protein: CASSPSVGRVSYGYTF.

The chain joins TRBV19 to TRBJ2-5, with TRBD2 matching over 8 bases. The germline gives CDR1 LNHDA, CDR2 SQIVND (reference sequence). Germline trimming cut 4 bases from V and 2 bases from J; bases unmatched to any gene: 9. The length of the CDR3 is 16 residues. CDR3 in DNA: TGTGCCAGTAGTAAAAGACTAGCGCGGGAACAAGAGACCCAGTACTTC. This sequence encodes CASSKRLAREQETQYF. The whole variable domain, remainder taken from reference TRBV19 and TRBJ2-5, is DGGITQSPKYLFRKEGQNVTLSCEQNLNHDAMYWYRQDPGQGLRLIYYSQIVNDFQKGDIAEGYSVSREKKESFPLTVTSAQKNPTAFYLCASSKRLAREQETQYFGPGTRLLVL.

The chain has TRBV4-1 and TRBJ1-4, with 7 nucleotides matching TRBD1. The CDR3 spans 18 residues. With 2 bases clipped from V and 0 bases from J, the junction kept 9 bases outside the gene matches. Germline-derived CDR1 and CDR2 are MGHRA and YSYEKL. The CDR3 DNA reads as TGCGCCAGCAGCCAAACTGGGACAGCCACCACAACTAATGAAAAACTGTTTTTT. Protein: CASSQTGTATTTNEKLFF.

The CDR3 DNA is TGTGCCAGCAGACTACAGGGGGCCAGGACTGAAGCTTTCTTT. Its protein product is CASRLQGARTEAFF. The rearrangement links TRBV2 to TRBJ1-1; 9 bases align to TRBD1. Looked up from germline, CDR1 is SNHLY and CDR2 is FYNNEI. V lost 6 bases, J lost 5 bases, and 7 bases stayed unmatched. This CDR3 comprises 14 residues.

The V call is TRBV9, the J call TRBJ2-2, with TRBD1 matching 10 bases. The V segment lost 0 bases and the J segment 6 bases; nucleotides outside the gene matches: 5. The V gene's germline CDR1 is SGDLS and CDR2 YYNGEE. This CDR3 is built from 16 residues. CDR3 amino acids: CASSVATGTGAGELFF. The CDR3 nucleotides read TGTGCCAGCAGCGTAGCAACCGGGACAGGGGCCGGGGAGCTGTTTTTT. Full variable domain (missing parts from reference TRBV9 and TRBJ2-2): DSGVTQTPKHLITATGQRVTLRCSPRSGDLSVYWYQQSLDQGLQFLIQYYNGEERAKGNILERFSAQQFPDLHSELNLSSLELGDSALYFCASSVATGTGAGELFFGEGSRLTVL.

The chain employs TRBV16 and TRBJ1-2; unclear D gene. This CDR3 is 14 amino acids long. Germline CDR1 reads KGHSY; CDR2 reads FQNENV. The ends were cut back, 3 bases at V and 1 base at J, with 9 bases in the middle. In DNA form, the CDR3 reads TGTGCCAGCAGCCACAGGTTCCGTAACTATGGCTACACCTTC. It is translated as CASSHRFRNYGYTF.

This chain connects TRBV9 to TRBJ1-5; a possible D gene is TRBD1 (6 bases). The germline V and J ends were trimmed by 3 bases and 2 bases, with 12 bases remaining between them. CDR3 length: 15 residues. CDR1 and CDR2 (germline): SGDLS, YYNGEE. CDR3 in DNA: TGTGCCAGCAGCGCGGACAGCATGGGCAATCAGCCCCAGCATTTT. Residues: CASSADSMGNQPQHF.

The chain has TRBV19 and TRBJ2-1; TRBD1 matches 7 bases. The J segment lost 4 bases and the V segment lost 5 bases, leaving 8 bases of the junction unmatched. This CDR3 contains 15 residues. Germline values: CDR1 LNHDA, CDR2 SQIVND (reference sequence). The CDR3: CASSLIGTVYNEQFF. In DNA form, the CDR3 reads TGTGCCAGTAGTCTTATCGGGACAGTATACAATGAGCAGTTCTTC.

The rearrangement uses TRBV2 and TRBJ2-1; 10 bases line up with TRBD1. CDR1 SNHLY and CDR2 FYNNEI come from the germline V gene. Losses at the gene ends were 9 bases for V and 4 bases for J; bases not matched to a gene: 9. CDR3 length equals 15 residues. The CDR3 DNA reads TGTGCCAGTTGGTCGGGACAGGGGATTTACAATGAGCAGTTCTTC. This translates into CASWSGQGIYNEQFF.